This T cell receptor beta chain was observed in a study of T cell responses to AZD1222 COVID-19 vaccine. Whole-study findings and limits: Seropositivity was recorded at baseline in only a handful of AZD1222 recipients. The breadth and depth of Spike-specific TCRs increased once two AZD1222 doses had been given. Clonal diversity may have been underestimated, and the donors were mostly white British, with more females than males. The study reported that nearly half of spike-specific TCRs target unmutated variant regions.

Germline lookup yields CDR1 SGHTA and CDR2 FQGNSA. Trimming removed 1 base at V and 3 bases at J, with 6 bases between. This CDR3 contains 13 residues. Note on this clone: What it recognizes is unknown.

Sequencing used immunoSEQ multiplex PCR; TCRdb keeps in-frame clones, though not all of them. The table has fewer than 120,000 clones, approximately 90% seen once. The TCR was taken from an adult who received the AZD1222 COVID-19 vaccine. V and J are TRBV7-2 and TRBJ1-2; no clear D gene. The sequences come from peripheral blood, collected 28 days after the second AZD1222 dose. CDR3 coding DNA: TGTGCCAGCAGCTTAGGCACTTACTATGGCTACACCTTC. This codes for CASSLGTYYGYTF.